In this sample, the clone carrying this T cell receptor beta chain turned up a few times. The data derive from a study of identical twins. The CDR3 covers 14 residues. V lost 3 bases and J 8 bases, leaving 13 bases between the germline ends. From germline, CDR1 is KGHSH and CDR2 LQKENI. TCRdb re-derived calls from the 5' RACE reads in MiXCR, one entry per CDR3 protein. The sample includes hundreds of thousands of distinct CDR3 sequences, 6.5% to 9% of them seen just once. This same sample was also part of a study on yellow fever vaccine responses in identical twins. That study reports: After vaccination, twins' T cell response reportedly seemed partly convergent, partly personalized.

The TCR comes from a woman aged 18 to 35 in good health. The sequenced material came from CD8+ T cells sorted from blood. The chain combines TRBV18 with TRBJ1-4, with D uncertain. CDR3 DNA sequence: TGTGCCAGCTCACCGGGCGTGTGGGTGGAAAAACTGTTTTTT. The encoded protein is CASSPGVWVEKLFF.